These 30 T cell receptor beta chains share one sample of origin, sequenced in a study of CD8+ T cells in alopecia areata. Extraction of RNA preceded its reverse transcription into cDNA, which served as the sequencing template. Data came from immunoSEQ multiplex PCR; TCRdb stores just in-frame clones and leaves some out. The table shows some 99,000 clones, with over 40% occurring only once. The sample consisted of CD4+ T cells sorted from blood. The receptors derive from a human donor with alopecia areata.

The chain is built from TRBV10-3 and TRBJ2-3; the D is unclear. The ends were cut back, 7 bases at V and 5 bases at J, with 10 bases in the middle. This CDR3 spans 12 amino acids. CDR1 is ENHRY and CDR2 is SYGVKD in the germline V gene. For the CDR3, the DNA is TGTGCCATCATGGGCGAAGGAGATACGCAGTATTTT. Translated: CAIMGEGDTQYF.

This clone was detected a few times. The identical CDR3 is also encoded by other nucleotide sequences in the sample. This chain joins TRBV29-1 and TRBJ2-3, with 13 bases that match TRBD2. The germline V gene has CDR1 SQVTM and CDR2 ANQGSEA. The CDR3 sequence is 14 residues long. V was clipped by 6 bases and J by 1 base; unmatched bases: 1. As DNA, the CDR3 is TGCAGCGTCGGACTAGCGGGGGGCACAGATACGCAGTATTTT. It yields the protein CSVGLAGGTDTQYF.

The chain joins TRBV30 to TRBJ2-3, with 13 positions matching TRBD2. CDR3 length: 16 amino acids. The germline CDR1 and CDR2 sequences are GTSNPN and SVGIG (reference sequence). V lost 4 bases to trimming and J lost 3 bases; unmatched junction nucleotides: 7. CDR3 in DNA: TGTGCCTGGACGACTAGCGGGGGGTCGAGTACAGATACGCAGTATTTT. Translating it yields CAWTTSGGSSTDTQYF.

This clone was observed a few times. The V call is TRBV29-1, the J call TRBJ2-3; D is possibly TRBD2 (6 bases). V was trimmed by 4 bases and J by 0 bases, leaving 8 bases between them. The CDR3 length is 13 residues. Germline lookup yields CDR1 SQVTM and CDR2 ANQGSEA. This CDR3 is CSVGGTSTDTQYF. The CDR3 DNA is TGCAGCGTTGGGGGGACTAGCACAGATACGCAGTATTTT.

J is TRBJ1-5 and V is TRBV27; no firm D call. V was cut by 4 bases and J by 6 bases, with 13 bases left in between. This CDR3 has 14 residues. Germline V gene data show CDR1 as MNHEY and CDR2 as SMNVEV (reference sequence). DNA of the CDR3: TGTGCCAGCAGTTCCGACGAAGTAGGTCAGCCCCAGCATTTT. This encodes CASSSDEVGQPQHF.

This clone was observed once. The CDR3 sequence is CASGLAIIWDLTQYF. The CDR3 DNA reads TGTGCTAGTGGTTTGGCAATAATTTGGGACCTTACGCAGTATTTT. This rearrangement joins TRBV12-5 to TRBJ2-3, with D possibly being TRBD1 or TRBD2 (5 bases each). This CDR3 has 15 amino acids. Trimming stripped 1 base from V and 8 bases from J, with 16 bases between. The germline V gene encodes CDR1 LGHNT and CDR2 FRNRAP.

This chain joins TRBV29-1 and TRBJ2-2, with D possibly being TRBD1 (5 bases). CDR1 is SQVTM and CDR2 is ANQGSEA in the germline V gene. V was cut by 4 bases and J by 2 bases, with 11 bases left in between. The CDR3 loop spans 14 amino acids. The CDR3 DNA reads TGCAGCGTTGGGCCCGACAGTAACACCGGGGAGCTGTTTTTT. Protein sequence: CSVGPDSNTGELFF.

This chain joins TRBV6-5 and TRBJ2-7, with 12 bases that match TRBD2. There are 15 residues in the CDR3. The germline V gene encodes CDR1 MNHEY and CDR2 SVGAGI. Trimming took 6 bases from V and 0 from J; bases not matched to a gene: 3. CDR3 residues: CASRTSGGNSYEQYF. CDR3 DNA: TGTGCCAGCAGAACTAGCGGGGGGAACTCCTACGAGCAGTACTTC.

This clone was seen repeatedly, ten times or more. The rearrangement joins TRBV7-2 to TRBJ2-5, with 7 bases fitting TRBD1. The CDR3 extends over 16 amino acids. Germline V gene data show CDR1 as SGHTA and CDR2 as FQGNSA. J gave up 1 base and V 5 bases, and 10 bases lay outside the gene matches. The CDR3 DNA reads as TGTGCCAGCAGCCACCGAACAGGGGCCATCCAAGAGACCCAGTACTTC. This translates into CASSHRTGAIQETQYF.

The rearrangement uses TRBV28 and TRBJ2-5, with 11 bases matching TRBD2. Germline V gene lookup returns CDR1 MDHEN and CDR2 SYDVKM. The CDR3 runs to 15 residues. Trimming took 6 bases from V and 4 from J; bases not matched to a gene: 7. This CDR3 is CASRSTSGTRETQYF. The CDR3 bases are TGTGCCAGCAGATCGACTAGCGGGACAAGAGAGACCCAGTACTTC.

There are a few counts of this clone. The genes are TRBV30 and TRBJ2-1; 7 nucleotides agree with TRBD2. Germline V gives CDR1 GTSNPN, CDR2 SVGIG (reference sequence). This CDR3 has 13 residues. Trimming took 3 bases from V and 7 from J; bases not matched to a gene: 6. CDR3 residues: CAWRTGTTNEQFF. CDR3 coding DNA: TGTGCCTGGAGAACCGGGACTACAAATGAGCAGTTCTTC.

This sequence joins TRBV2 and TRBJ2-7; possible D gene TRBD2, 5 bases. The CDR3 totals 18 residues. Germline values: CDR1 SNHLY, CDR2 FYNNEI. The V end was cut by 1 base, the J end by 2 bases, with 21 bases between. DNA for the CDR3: TGTGCCAGCAGTGAAGAAGAGGGTGTAGGGCTAGCACCCTACGAGCAGTACTTC. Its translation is CASSEEEGVGLAPYEQYF.

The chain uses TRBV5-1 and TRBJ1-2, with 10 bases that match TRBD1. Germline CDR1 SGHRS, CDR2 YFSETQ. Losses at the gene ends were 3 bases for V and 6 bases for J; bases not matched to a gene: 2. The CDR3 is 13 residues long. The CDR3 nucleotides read TGCGCCAGCAGCTCAGACAGGGGGCATGGCTACACCTTC. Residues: CASSSDRGHGYTF.

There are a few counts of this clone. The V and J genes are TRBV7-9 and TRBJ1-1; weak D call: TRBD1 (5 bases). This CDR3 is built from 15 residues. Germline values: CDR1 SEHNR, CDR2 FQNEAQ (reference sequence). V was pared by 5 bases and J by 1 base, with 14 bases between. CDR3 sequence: CASSVLTDKNTEAFF. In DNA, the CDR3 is TGTGCCAGCAGCGTCCTGACAGACAAGAACACTGAAGCTTTCTTT. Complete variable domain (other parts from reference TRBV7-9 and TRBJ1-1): DTGVSQNPRHKITKRGQNVTFRCDPISEHNRLYWYRQTLGQGPEFLTYFQNEAQLEKSRLLSDRFSAERPKGSFSTLEIQRTEQGDSAMYLCASSVLTDKNTEAFFGQGTRLTVV.

The CDR3 DNA follows: TGTGCCAGCTCACCATCGGTGGAGTCCTACGAGCAGTACTTC. Protein: CASSPSVESYEQYF. The genes are TRBV18 and TRBJ2-7, with D unclear. V was cut by 2 bases and J by 1 base, with 9 bases left in between. Germline CDR1 reads KGHSH; CDR2 reads LQKENI. The CDR3 spans 14 residues.

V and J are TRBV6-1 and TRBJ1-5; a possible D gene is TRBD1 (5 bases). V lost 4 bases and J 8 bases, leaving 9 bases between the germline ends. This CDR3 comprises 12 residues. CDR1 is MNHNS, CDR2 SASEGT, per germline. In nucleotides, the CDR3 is TGTGCCAGCAGTGTGGGGGTTGAGCCCCAGCATTTT. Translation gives CASSVGVEPQHF.

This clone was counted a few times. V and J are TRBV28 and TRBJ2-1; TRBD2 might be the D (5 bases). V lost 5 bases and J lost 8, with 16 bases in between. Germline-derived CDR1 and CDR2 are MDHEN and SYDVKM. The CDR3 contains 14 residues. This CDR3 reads CASSTPPTTYEQFF. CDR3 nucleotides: TGTGCCAGCAGTACACCACCGACTACCTATGAGCAGTTCTTC.

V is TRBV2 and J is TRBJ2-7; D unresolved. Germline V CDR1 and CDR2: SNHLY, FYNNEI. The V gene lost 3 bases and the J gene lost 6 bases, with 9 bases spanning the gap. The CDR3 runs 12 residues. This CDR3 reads CASSDNLSEQYF. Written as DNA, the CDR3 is TGTGCCAGCAGTGATAACTTAAGCGAGCAGTACTTC.

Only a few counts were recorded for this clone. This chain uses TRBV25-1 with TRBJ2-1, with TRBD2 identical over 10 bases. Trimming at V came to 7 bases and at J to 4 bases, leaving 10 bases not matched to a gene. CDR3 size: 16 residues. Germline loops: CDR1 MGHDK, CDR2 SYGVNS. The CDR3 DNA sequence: TGTGCCAGCACTCCCCCACTAGCGGGGACATACAATGAGCAGTTCTTC. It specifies CASTPPLAGTYNEQFF.

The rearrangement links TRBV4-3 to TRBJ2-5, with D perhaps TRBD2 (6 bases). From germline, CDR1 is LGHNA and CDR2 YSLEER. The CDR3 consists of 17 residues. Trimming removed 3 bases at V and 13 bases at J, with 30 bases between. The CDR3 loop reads CASSQSQTGSGSPTGYF. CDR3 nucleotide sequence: TGCGCCAGCAGCCAGTCGCAAACGGGGAGCGGGTCCCCCACTGGGTACTTC.

The CDR3 DNA is TGTGCCTGGAGTGTAGGGCTAGCGGCCCACGAGCAGTACTTC. This gives the protein CAWSVGLAAHEQYF. The chain is built from TRBV30 and TRBJ2-7; TRBD2 matches at 7 bases. CDR1 and CDR2 (germline): GTSNPN, SVGIG (reference sequence). V lost 0 bases to trimming and J lost 5 bases; unmatched junction nucleotides: 7. The CDR3 contains 14 residues. Combining the CDR3 with reference TRBV30 and TRBJ2-7 gives the whole variable domain SQTIHQWPATLVQPVGSPLSLECTVEGTSNPNLYWYRQAAGRGLQLLFYSVGIGQISSEVPQNLSASRPQDRQFILSSKKLLLSDSGFYLCAWSVGLAAHEQYFGPGTRLTVT.

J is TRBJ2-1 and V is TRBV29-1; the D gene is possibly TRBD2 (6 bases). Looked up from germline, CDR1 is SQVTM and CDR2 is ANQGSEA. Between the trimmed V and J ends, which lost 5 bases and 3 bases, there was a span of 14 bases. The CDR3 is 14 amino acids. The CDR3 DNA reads TGCAGCGTTTCACCCCGACTAGTCTACAATGAGCAGTTCTTC. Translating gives CSVSPRLVYNEQFF.

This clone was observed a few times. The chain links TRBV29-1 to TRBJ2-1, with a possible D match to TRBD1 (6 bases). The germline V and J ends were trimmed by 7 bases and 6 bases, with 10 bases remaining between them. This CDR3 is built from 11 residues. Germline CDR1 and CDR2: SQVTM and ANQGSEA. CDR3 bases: TGCAGCGCCACACAGGGCAATGAGCAGTTCTTC. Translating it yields CSATQGNEQFF.

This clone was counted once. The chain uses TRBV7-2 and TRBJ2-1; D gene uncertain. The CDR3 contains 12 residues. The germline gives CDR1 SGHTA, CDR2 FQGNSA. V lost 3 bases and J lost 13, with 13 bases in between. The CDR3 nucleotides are TGTGCCAGCAGCTTTCCCGGAAAGGAACAGTTCTTC. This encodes CASSFPGKEQFF.

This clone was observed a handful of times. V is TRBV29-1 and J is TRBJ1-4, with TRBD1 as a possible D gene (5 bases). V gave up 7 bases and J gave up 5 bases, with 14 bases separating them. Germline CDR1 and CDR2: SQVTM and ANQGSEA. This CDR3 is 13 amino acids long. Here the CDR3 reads CSAGGDGNEKLFF. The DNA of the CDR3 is TGCAGCGCTGGGGGGGACGGCAATGAAAAACTGTTTTTT.

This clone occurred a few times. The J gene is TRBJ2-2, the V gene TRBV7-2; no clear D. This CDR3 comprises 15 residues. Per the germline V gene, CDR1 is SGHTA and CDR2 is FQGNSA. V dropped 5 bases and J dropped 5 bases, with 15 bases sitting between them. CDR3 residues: CASSPRWEGTGELFF. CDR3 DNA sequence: TGTGCCAGCAGCCCCAGGTGGGAAGGAACCGGGGAGCTGTTTTTT.

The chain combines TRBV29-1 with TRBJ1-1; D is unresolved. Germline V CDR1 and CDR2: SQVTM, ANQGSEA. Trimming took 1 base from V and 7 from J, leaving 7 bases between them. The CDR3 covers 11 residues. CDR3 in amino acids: CSVEGAVEAFF. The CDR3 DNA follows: TGCAGCGTTGAAGGGGCAGTTGAAGCTTTCTTT.

Written as DNA, the CDR3 is TGTGCCAGCAGCTGGGACAGGGGTCGAGAGCAGTACTTC. Its translation: CASSWDRGREQYF. The chain recombines TRBV7-3 with TRBJ2-7, with 10 positions matching TRBD1. The germline CDR1 and CDR2 sequences are SGHTA and FQGTGA. The CDR3 length is 13 residues. V shed 4 bases and J 7 bases; nucleotides not matched to a gene: 4. Based on the CDR3 plus reference TRBV7-3 and TRBJ2-7, the full variable domain is GAGVSQTPSNKVTEKGKYVELRCDPISGHTALYWYRQSLGQGPEFLIYFQGTGAADDSGLPNDRFFAVRPEGSVSTLKIQRTERGDSAVYLCASSWDRGREQYFGPGTRLTVT.

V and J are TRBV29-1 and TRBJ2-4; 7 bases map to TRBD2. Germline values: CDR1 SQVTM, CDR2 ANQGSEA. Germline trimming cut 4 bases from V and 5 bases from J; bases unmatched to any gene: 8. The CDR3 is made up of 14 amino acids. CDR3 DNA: TGCAGCGTTGGGGGGGGACGGCGGGAAAACATTCAGTACTTC. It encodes CSVGGGRRENIQYF.

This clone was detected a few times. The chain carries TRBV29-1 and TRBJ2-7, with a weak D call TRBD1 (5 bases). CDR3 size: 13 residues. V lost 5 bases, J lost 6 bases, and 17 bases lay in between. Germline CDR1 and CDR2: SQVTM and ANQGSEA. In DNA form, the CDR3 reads TGCAGCGTTAGAATCTCAGGGATGGGCGAGCAGTACTTC. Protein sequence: CSVRISGMGEQYF.